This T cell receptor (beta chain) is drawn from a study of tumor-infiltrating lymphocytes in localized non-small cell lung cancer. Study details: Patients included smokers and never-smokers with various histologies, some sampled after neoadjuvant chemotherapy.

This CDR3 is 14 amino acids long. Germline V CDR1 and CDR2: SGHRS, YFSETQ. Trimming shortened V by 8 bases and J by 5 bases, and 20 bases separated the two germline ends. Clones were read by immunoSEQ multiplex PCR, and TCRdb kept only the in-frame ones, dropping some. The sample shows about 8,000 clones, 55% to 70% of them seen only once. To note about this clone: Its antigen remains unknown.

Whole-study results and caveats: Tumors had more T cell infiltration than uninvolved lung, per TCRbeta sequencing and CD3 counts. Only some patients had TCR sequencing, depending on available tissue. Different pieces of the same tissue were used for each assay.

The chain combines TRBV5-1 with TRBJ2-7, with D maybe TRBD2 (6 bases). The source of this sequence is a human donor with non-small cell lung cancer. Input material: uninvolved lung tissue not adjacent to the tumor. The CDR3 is CASRRVSGVHEQYF. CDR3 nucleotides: TGCGCCAGTAGGAGGGTCTCGGGGGTCCACGAGCAGTACTTC.